These T cell receptor beta chains were read from a single sample in a study of blood T cell repertoires in COVID-19. TCRdb's copy holds only in-frame clones and misses some; the assay was immunoSEQ multiplex PCR. The table has about 100,000 clones, more than 75% seen once. Sequencing input: peripheral blood. These receptors were collected from a human donor in a cohort sampled during active COVID-19. Both conserved end residues are part of each CDR3. Each record gives: clone size, J gene, D gene, V gene, CDR3 DNA, CDR3 protein. D genes are given only for firm matches. Size is omitted from some rows. Given values are once, few, many or a class for expanded clones.

>NA|TRBJ2-7|NA|TRBV28
TGTGCCAGCAGTTCCCCGGCAGGGGGGCGCGGCGAGCAGTACTTC
CASSSPAGGRGEQYF
>NA|TRBJ2-2|TRBD2|TRBV29-1
TGCAGCGTTGAAGGGTTGGGAGGGCAATACACCGGGGAGCTGTTTTTT
CSVEGLGGQYTGELFF
>NA|TRBJ2-7|TRBD1|TRBV29-1
TGCAGCGTTGAAGGGCTAGGACAGGGCTACGAGCAGTACTTC
CSVEGLGQGYEQYF
>NA|TRBJ1-1|NA|TRBV7-2
TGTGCCAGCAGGGTTGGACAAGTCAAAGGGAACACTGAAGCTTTCTTT
CASRVGQVKGNTEAFF
>NA|TRBJ2-7|NA|TRBV5-4
TGTGCCAGCAGCCCCCGGCGGGACTCCTACGAGCAGTACTTC
CASSPRRDSYEQYF
>NA|TRBJ1-2|NA|TRBV30
TGTGCCTGGAGTCCGGGTGGCGGCCACTATGGCTACACCTTC
CAWSPGGGHYGYTF
>NA|TRBJ2-3|TRBD2|TRBV2
TGTGCCAGCAGTGATTCGGGGGGGCGGGATACGCAGTATTTT
CASSDSGGRDTQYF
>NA|TRBJ2-7|TRBD2|TRBV7-8
TGTGCCAGCAGCACCCGACTAGCGGGAGGGTTTGTCCCCTCCGAGCAGTACTTC
CASSTRLAGGFVPSEQYF
>NA|TRBJ1-4|NA|TRBV5-1
TGCGCCAGCAGCTCGGGATGGGGGGAAACTGAAAAACTGTTTTTT
CASSSGWGETEKLFF
>NA|TRBJ1-1|NA|TRBV7-2
TGTGCCAGCAGCTTATCCAGGGTCTTGAACACTGAAGCTTTCTTT
CASSLSRVLNTEAFF
>NA|TRBJ1-5|TRBD1|TRBV7-2
TGTGCCAGCAGCCTGGGACAGGGATACCAGCCCCAGCATTTT
CASSLGQGYQPQHF
>NA|TRBJ2-4|NA|TRBV6-5
TGTGCCAGCAGCTACTCGGTCAGGGAAAACATTCAGTACTTC
CASSYSVRENIQYF
>NA|TRBJ2-2|NA|TRBV30
TGTGCCTGGAGTATCCAGGGAATTGGCGGGGAGCTGTTTTTT
CAWSIQGIGGELFF
>NA|TRBJ2-7|TRBD1|TRBV18
TGTGCCAGCTCACAAGACAGGGGATACGAGCAGTACTTC
CASSQDRGYEQYF
>few|TRBJ1-1|NA|TRBV19
TGTGCCAGTAGTACCCGGACAGCCATGACTGAAGCTTTCTTT
CASSTRTAMTEAFF
>NA|TRBJ2-3|TRBD2|TRBV11-2
TGTGCCAGCAGCCGAGAGGCACTAGCGGGACGCACAGATACGCAGTATTTT
CASSREALAGRTDTQYF
>NA|TRBJ2-1|TRBD2|TRBV20-1
TGCAGTGCTTACACTAGCGGGGCCCTGTTCTTC
CSAYTSGALFF
>NA|TRBJ1-2|NA|TRBV10-2
TGCGCCAGCAGTGAGTCGGGCTATATATCCGCAGACTTC
CASSESGYISADF
>NA|TRBJ1-2|NA|TRBV6-6
TGTGCCAGCAGTTACTCTGCGATTTTGAGTGGCTACACCTTC
CASSYSAILSGYTF
>once|TRBJ1-4|TRBD1|TRBV5-1
TGCGCCAGCAGCCCTTTACAGGGGCATGAAAAACTGTTTTTT
CASSPLQGHEKLFF
>NA|TRBJ1-4|NA|TRBV2
TGTGCCAGCAAGACAGAAGTTAATGAAAAACTGTTTTTT
CASKTEVNEKLFF
>NA|TRBJ1-2|NA|TRBV7-2
TGTGCCAGCAGCTTAACGGGGGACTATGGCTACACCTTC
CASSLTGDYGYTF
>NA|TRBJ1-6|NA|TRBV4-3
TGCGCCTCCACGATGGGGGCTGGGAATTCACCCCTCCACTTT
CASTMGAGNSPLHF
>NA|TRBJ2-2|NA|TRBV4-3
TGCGCCAGCAGCCAATTCCAGCGCACCGGGGAGCTGTTTTTT
CASSQFQRTGELFF
>NA|TRBJ1-6|NA|TRBV6-2/TRBV6-3
TGTGCCAGCAGTTACCACCCCGGGGGATCACCCCTCCACTTT
CASSYHPGGSPLHF
>NA|TRBJ1-4|NA|TRBV3-1/TRBV3-2
TGTGCCAGCAGCCAGACAGGCTTTAATGAAAAACTGTTTTTT
CASSQTGFNEKLFF
>few|TRBJ1-1|NA|TRBV3-1/TRBV3-2
TGTGCCAGCAGCCAAGATAGTGGACTTAAAGCTTTCTTT
CASSQDSGLKAFF